The 10 T cell receptor beta chains listed next were all sequenced from one sample in a study of glioma-infiltrating T cells after dendritic cell vaccination. Using immunoSEQ multiplex PCR, the repertoire was profiled, and TCRdb retains in-frame clones only, with some absent. Seen here are 100,000 or so clones, around 90% observed once, and the top ten hold 2.5% to 3.5%. The time point is: after dendritic cell vaccination, including at tumor progression/relapse. Sequenced material: blood, taken after dendritic cell vaccination. Receptor source: a human donor with glioblastoma.

The chain recombines TRBV2 with TRBJ2-2, with D hard to call. Germline assignment: CDR1 SNHLY and CDR2 FYNNEI. V dropped 3 bases and J dropped 1 base, with 6 bases sitting between them. This CDR3 has 14 amino acids. CDR3 protein: CASSEYRNTGELFF. The CDR3 region has the DNA TGTGCCAGCAGTGAGTACAGGAACACCGGGGAGCTGTTTTTT. Full variable domain (outside the CDR3, taken from reference TRBV2 and TRBJ2-2): EPEVTQTPSHQVTQMGQEVILRCVPISNHLYFYWYRQILGQKVEFLVSFYNNEISEKSEIFDDQFSVERPDGSNFTLKIRSTKLEDSAMYFCASSEYRNTGELFFGEGSRLTVL.

As regards this clone: Other DNA sequences in this specimen translate into the identical CDR3. The V call is TRBV5-1, the J call TRBJ1-4; 9 bases are shared with TRBD1. Trimming at V came to 4 bases and at J to 5 bases, leaving 3 bases not matched to a gene. This CDR3 has 14 amino acids. Germline CDR1 is SGHRS and CDR2 is YFSETQ. CDR3 in DNA: TGCGCCAGCAGCCTACAGGGGGCGAATGAAAAACTGTTTTTT. It translates to CASSLQGANEKLFF.

This chain links TRBV19 with TRBJ2-7; 9 bases agree with TRBD2. Germline V gives CDR1 LNHDA, CDR2 SQIVND (reference sequence). This CDR3 has 14 amino acids. V lost 6 bases and J lost 7; bases outside the gene matches: 10. CDR3 loop: CASRGPSGAGEQYF. The CDR3 bases are TGTGCCAGTAGGGGCCCTAGCGGGGCTGGAGAGCAGTACTTC.

The V and J genes are TRBV30 and TRBJ1-3; D gene ambiguous. V was clipped by 0 bases and J by 0 bases, with 24 bases between them. CDR1 is GTSNPN, CDR2 SVGIG, per germline (reference sequence). The CDR3 length is 20 residues. The CDR3 region is CAWSVLRWAQVKHSGNTIYF. The CDR3 bases are TGTGCCTGGAGTGTACTCCGATGGGCTCAAGTAAAACACTCTGGAAACACCATATATTTT.

This chain links TRBV7-3 with TRBJ1-3, with D uncertain. The V gene's germline CDR1 is SGHTA and CDR2 FQGTGA. Between the trimmed V and J ends, which lost 3 bases and 6 bases, there was a span of 9 bases. This CDR3 has 13 residues. The CDR3 protein is CASSFGGENTIYF. CDR3 bases: TGTGCCAGCAGCTTCGGCGGGGAAAACACCATATATTTT.

CDR3 nucleotide sequence: TGTGCCAGCGTGGAGTTTGTCAACACTGAAGCTTTCTTT. This gives the protein CASVEFVNTEAFF. The chain employs TRBV2 and TRBJ1-1; D remains unclear. Germline loops: CDR1 SNHLY, CDR2 FYNNEI. Trimming removed 8 bases at V and 2 bases at J, with 12 bases between. The CDR3 is made up of 13 amino acids.

On this clone itself: This sample includes further DNA sequences coding for the same CDR3. The chain uses TRBV6-1 and TRBJ1-1; 8 bases are shared with TRBD1. This CDR3 spans 13 amino acids. V lost 8 bases and J lost 3; bases outside the gene matches: 5. CDR1 and CDR2 (germline): MNHNS, SASEGT. The DNA for the CDR3 is TGTGCCAGCTCTCCGACAGGGGACACTGAAGCTTTCTTT. Its protein product is CASSPTGDTEAFF.

This clone was counted only a few times. The V and J genes are TRBV28 and TRBJ1-5, with 12 positions matching TRBD1. CDR3 length: 14 residues. Unmatched junction bases numbered 3, after V lost 6 bases and J lost 6 bases. Germline CDR1 reads MDHEN; CDR2 reads SYDVKM. CDR3 residues: CASSGTGGGQPQHF. CDR3 sequence (DNA): TGTGCCAGCAGCGGGACAGGGGGCGGTCAGCCCCAGCATTTT.

The CDR3 sequence is CASNRGGAGPLEKLFF. CDR3 coding DNA: TGTGCCAGCAATCGGGGGGGCGCCGGACCTTTGGAAAAACTGTTTTTT. This chain joins TRBV9 and TRBJ1-4, with D tentatively TRBD1 (6 bases). Germline values: CDR1 SGDLS, CDR2 YYNGEE. Deletions cut 6 bases from V and 8 bases from J, with 23 bases between. CDR3 length equals 16 residues.

This chain joins TRBV5-1 and TRBJ2-3; 16 nucleotides match TRBD2. Trimming removed 5 bases from V and 0 bases from J; junction bases left unmatched: 6. The germline V gene encodes CDR1 SGHRS and CDR2 YFSETQ. The CDR3 sequence is 18 residues long. CDR3 sequence: CASRSGLAGGRSTDTQYF. In DNA form, the CDR3 reads TGCGCCAGCAGGTCGGGACTAGCGGGGGGGCGAAGCACAGATACGCAGTATTTT. The entire variable domain, with the rest obtained from reference TRBV5-1 and TRBJ2-3, is as follows: KAGVTQTPRYLIKTRGQQVTLSCSPISGHRSVSWYQQTPGQGLQFLFEYFSETQRNKGNFPGRFSGRQFSNSRSEMNVSTLELGDSALYLCASRSGLAGGRSTDTQYFGPGTRLTVL.